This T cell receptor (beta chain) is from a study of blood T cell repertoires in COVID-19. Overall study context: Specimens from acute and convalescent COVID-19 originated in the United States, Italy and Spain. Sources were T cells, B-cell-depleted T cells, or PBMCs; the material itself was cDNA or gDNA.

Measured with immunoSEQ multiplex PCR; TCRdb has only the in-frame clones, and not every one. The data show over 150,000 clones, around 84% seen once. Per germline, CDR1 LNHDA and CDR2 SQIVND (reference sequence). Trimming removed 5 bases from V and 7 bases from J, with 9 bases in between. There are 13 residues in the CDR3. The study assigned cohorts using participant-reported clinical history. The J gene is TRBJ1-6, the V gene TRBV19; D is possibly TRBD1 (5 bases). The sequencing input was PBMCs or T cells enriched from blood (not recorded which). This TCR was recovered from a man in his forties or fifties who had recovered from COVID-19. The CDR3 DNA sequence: TGTGCCAGTAGTGGGGCTGGGAATTCACCCCTCCACTTT. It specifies CASSGAGNSPLHF.